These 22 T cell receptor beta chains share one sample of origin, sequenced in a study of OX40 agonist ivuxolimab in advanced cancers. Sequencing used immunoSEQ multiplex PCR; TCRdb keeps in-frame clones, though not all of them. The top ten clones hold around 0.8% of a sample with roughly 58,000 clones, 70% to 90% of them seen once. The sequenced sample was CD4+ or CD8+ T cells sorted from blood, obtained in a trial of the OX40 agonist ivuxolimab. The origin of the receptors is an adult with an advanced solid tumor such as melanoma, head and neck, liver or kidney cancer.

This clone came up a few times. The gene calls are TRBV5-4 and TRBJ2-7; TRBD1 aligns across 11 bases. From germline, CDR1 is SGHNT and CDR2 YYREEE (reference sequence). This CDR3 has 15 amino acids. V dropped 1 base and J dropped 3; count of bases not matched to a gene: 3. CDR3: CASSLSGTGGYEQYF. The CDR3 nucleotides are TGTGCCAGCAGCTTGTCCGGGACAGGGGGCTACGAGCAGTACTTC.

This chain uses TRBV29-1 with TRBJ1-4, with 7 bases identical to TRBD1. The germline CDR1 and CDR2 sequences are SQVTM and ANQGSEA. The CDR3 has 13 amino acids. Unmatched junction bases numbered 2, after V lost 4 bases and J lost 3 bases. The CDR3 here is CSVADRANEKLFF. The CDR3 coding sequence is TGCAGCGTTGCAGACAGGGCTAATGAAAAACTGTTTTTT. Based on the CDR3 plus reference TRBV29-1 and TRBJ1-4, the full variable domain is SAVISQKPSRDICQRGTSLTIQCQVDSQVTMMFWYRQQPGQSLTLIATANQGSEATYESGFVIDKFPISRPNLTFSTLTVSNMSPEDSSIYLCSVADRANEKLFFGSGTQLSVL.

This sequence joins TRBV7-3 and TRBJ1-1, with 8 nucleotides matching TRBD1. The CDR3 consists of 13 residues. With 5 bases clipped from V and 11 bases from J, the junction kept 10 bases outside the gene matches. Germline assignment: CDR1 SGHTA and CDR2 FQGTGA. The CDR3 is CASSPNQGARAFF. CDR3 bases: TGTGCCAGCAGCCCGAATCAGGGGGCAAGGGCTTTCTTT.

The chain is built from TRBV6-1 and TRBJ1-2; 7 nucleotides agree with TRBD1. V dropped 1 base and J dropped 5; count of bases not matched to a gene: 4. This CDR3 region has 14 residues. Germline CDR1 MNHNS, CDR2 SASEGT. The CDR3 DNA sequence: TGTGCCAGCAGTGAAGGGGACAGTCTTTATGGCTACACCTTC. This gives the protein CASSEGDSLYGYTF.

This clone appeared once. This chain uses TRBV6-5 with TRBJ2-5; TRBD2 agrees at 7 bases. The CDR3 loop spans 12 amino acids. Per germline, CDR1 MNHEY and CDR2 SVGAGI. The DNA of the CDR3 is TGTGCAATTCTAGCGGTCCAAGAGACCCAGTACTTC. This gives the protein CAILAVQETQYF.

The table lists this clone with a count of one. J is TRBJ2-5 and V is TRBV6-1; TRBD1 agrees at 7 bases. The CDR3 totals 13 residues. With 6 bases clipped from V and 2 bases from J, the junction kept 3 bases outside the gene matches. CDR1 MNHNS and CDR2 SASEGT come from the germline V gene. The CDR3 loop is CASRPGQQETQYF. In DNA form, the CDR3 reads TGTGCCAGCAGACCGGGACAGCAAGAGACCCAGTACTTC.

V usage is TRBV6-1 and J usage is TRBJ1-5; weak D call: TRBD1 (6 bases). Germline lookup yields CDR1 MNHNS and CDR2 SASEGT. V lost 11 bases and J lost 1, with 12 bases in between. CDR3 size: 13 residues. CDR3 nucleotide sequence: TGTGCCGGATCGAGGGGGAGCAATCAGCCCCAGCATTTT. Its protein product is CAGSRGSNQPQHF.

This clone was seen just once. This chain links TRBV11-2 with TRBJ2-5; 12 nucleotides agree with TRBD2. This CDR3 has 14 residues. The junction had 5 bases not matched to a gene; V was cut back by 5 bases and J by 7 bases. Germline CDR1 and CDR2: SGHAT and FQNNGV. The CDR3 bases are TGTGCCAGCAGCCTACAGACTAGCGGGAGGACCCAGTACTTC. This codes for CASSLQTSGRTQYF.

The CDR3 is CSAPDRGNGYTF. CDR3 nucleotide sequence: TGCAGCGCACCCGACAGGGGAAACGGCTACACCTTC. The rearrangement links TRBV29-1 to TRBJ1-2, with 8 bases lining up with TRBD1. J lost 8 bases, V lost 7 bases, and 9 bases had no gene match. CDR1 and CDR2 (germline): SQVTM, ANQGSEA. The CDR3 runs to 12 residues.

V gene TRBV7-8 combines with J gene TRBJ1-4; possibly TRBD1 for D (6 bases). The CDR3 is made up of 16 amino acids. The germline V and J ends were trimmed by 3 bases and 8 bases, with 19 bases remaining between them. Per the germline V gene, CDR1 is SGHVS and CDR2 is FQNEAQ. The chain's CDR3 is CASSFANRQAREKLFF. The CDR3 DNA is TGTGCCAGCAGCTTCGCTAACCGACAGGCCAGGGAAAAACTGTTTTTT.

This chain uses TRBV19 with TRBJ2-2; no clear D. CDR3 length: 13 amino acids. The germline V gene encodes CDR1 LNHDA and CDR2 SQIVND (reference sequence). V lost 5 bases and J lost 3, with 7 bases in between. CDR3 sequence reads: CASSVGHTGELFF. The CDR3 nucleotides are TGTGCCAGTAGTGTTGGGCACACCGGGGAGCTGTTTTTT.

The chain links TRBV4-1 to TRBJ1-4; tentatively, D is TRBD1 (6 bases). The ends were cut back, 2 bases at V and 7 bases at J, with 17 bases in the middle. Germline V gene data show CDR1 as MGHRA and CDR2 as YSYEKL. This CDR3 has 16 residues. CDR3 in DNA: TGCGCCAGCAGCCAAATTCCCGCGGGGGGCGGTGAAAAACTGTTTTTT. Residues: CASSQIPAGGGEKLFF.

CDR3 protein: CAWSARLAGGYEQFF. The CDR3 DNA is TGTGCCTGGAGTGCTCGACTAGCGGGAGGTTATGAGCAGTTCTTC. The chain carries TRBV30 and TRBJ2-1; 13 positions match TRBD2. The germline V gene has CDR1 GTSNPN and CDR2 SVGIG (reference sequence). The V gene end was trimmed by 1 base and the J gene end by 8 bases; junction bases not matched to a gene: 5. This CDR3 is 15 amino acids long.

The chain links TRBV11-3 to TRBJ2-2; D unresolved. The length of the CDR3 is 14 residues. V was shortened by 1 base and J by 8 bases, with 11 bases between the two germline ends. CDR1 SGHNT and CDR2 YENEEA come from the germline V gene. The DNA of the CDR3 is TGTGCCAGCAGCTTAGTTAGTCTTTCGGGGGAGCTGTTTTTT. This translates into CASSLVSLSGELFF.

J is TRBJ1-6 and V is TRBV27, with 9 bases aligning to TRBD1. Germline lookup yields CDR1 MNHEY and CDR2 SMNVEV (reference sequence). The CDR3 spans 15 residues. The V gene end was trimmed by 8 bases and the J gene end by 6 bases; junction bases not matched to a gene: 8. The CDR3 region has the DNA TGTGCCAGCCAGAAACCGGACAGGGGTAATTCACCCCTCCACTTT. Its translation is CASQKPDRGNSPLHF.

For the CDR3, the DNA is TGTGCCACCAATGGAGGGGGAGGCCAGCCCCAGCATTTT. Translated, it gives CATNGGGGQPQHF. This chain connects TRBV19 to TRBJ1-5; the D gene is possibly TRBD1 (6 bases). CDR1 is LNHDA, CDR2 SQIVND, per germline (reference sequence). V lost 10 bases, J lost 7 bases, and 17 bases lay in between. The CDR3 totals 13 residues.

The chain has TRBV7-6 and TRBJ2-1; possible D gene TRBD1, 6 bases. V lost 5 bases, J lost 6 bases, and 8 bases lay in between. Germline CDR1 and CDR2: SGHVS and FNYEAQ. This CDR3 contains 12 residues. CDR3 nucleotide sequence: TGTGCCAGCAGCCAGACAGGCAATGAGCAGTTCTTC. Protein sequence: CASSQTGNEQFF.

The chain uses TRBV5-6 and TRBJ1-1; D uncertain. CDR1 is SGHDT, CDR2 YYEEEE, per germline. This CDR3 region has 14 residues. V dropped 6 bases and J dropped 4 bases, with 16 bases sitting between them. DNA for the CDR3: TGTGCCAGCACTTTTTATAGTGGCGGCACTGAAGCTTTCTTT. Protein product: CASTFYSGGTEAFF.

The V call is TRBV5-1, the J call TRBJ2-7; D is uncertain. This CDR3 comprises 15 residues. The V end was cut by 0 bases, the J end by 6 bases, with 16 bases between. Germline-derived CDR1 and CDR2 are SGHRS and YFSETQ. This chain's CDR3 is CASSLVASNAGEQYF. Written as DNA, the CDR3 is TGCGCCAGCAGCTTGGTCGCGAGCAATGCCGGCGAGCAGTACTTC.

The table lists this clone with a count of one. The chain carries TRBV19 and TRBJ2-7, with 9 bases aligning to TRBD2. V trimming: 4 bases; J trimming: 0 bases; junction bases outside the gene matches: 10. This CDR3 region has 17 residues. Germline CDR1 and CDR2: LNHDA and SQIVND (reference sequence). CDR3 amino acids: CASSRLAAIGSSYEQYF. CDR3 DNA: TGTGCCAGTAGTAGACTAGCGGCGATCGGGAGCTCCTACGAGCAGTACTTC.

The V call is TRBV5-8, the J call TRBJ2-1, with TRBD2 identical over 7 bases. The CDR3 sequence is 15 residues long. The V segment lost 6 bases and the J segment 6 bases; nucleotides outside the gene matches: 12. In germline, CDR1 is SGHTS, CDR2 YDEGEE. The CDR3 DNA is TGTGCCAGCACACAAATGCCGGGAGGTGGCAATGAGCAGTTCTTC. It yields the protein CASTQMPGGGNEQFF.

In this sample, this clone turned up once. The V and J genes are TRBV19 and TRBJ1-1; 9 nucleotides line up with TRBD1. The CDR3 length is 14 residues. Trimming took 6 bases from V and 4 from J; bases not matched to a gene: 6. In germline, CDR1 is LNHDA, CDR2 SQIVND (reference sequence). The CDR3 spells CASRGDRVTTEAFF. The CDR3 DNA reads TGTGCCAGTAGGGGGGACAGGGTAACCACTGAAGCTTTCTTT.